Below are 24 T cell receptor beta chains sequenced from a single sample in a study of Graves' ophthalmopathy and Graves' hyperthyroidism. The authors amplified TCR beta CDR3 regions, and they did so from RNA transcripts for repertoire sequencing. After a first-round RT-PCR with HTBI primers, a second-round multiplex PCR was run. TCRdb redid the calling of the multiplex PCR reads with MiXCR, one entry per CDR3 protein. The table lists just over 400,000 distinct CDR3 sequences, roughly 20% of them singletons. The sequenced sample consisted of peripheral blood. These receptors were taken from a woman aged 18-35 years with stable Graves' hyperthyroidism.

This clonotype was seen at least ten times. This chain links TRBV19 with TRBJ1-1; 7 positions agree with TRBD1. The V gene end was trimmed by 3 bases and the J gene end by 0 bases; junction bases not matched to a gene: 7. The CDR3 consists of 16 residues. Germline CDR1 reads LNHDA; CDR2 reads SQIVND (reference sequence). The CDR3 region has the DNA TGTGCCAGTAGTATTTTCCCTGGGACAGTGAACACTGAAGCTTTCTTT. It specifies CASSIFPGTVNTEAFF. Looking up the rest from reference TRBV19 and TRBJ1-1 gives the full variable domain: DGGITQSPKYLFRKEGQNVTLSCEQNLNHDAMYWYRQDPGQGLRLIYYSQIVNDFQKGDIAEGYSVSREKKESFPLTVTSAQKNPTAFYLCASSIFPGTVNTEAFFGQGTRLTVV.

The sample holds many counts of this clonotype. Just one base apart from a much larger clone, this may be a read error. The V gene is TRBV7-9, the J gene TRBJ1-2, with 8 bases lining up with TRBD1. Looked up from germline, CDR1 is SEHNR and CDR2 is FQNEAQ (reference sequence). The CDR3 is 13 residues long. The trim removed 5 bases at V and 4 bases at J, leaving 3 bases unmatched. The CDR3 reads CASSVTGVYGYTF. CDR3 coding DNA: TGTGCCAGCAGCGTGACAGGGGTCTATGGCTACACCTTC.

This clonotype was observed at least ten times. The chain employs TRBV7-8 and TRBJ1-5; D gene ambiguous. The CDR3 covers 15 residues. Deletions cut 5 bases from V and 6 bases from J, with 17 bases between. Germline V gene sequence: CDR1 SGHVS, CDR2 FQNEAQ. Here the CDR3 reads CASSLLRAVGQPQHF. The CDR3 DNA reads TGTGCCAGCAGCCTATTACGGGCCGTAGGTCAGCCCCAGCATTTT.

Written as DNA, the CDR3 is TGTGCCTGGGACGGGCTCACCAGCCGCGAGACCCAGTACTTC. Translation gives CAWDGLTSRETQYF. The chain recombines TRBV30 with TRBJ2-5; no clear D gene. The CDR3 length is 14 residues. Germline loops: CDR1 GTSNPN, CDR2 SVGIG (reference sequence). The V and J ends lost 5 bases and 5 bases respectively, with 18 bases between them.

This clonotype has at least ten counts. This chain joins TRBV25-1 and TRBJ2-5; D is possibly TRBD1 or TRBD2 (6 bases each). V was clipped by 3 bases and J by 1 base, with 18 bases between them. Germline V gene lookup returns CDR1 MGHDK and CDR2 SYGVNS. The CDR3 runs to 17 residues. The CDR3 is CASSDPRGANPQETQYF. The CDR3 nucleotides read TGTGCCAGCAGTGACCCGAGGGGGGCTAATCCCCAAGAGACCCAGTACTTC.

With regard to this clonotype: A much larger clone sits a single nucleotide away, making a read error possible. The V and J genes are TRBV15 and TRBJ2-7; D call uncertain. The CDR3 length is 14 residues. Germline CDR1 is LNHNV and CDR2 is YYDKDF (reference sequence). The CDR3 DNA follows: TGTGCCTCCAGCAGAGTTGTCTCAGGATACGAGCAGTACTTC. It specifies CASSRVVSGYEQYF.

Comment on this clonotype: Germline is not matched at one junction end, which may reflect a read error. The gene calls are TRBV10-2 and TRBJ2-4; 8 nucleotides match TRBD2. CDR1 is WSHSY and CDR2 is SAAADI in the germline V gene. The CDR3 covers 18 residues. The CDR3 nucleotides are TGCGCCAGCAGTGAGTCGAGCGGGAGTGTGTTGGCCAAAAACATTAAGTACTTC. Protein: CASSESSGSVLAKNIKYF.

This clonotype was seen at least ten times. V gene TRBV9 combines with J gene TRBJ2-5; tentative D call: TRBD1 (6 bases). Trimming took off 3 bases at V and 1 base at J, with 13 bases between the two ends. Germline lookup yields CDR1 SGDLS and CDR2 YYNGEE. This CDR3 spans 15 amino acids. The CDR3 nucleotides read TGTGCCAGCAGCGCCCCGGAGACAGGCCAAGAGACCCAGTACTTC. It encodes CASSAPETGQETQYF.

This clonotype was seen more than once but under ten times. Given a much more abundant clone one base away, this may be a read error. The J gene is TRBJ2-5, the V gene TRBV20-1; D may correspond to TRBD1 or TRBD2 (6 bases each). The V gene lost 6 bases and the J gene lost 5 bases, with 22 bases spanning the gap. The CDR3 extends over 15 amino acids. Germline CDR1 reads DFQATT; CDR2 reads SNEGSKA (reference sequence). CDR3 nucleotide sequence: TGCAGTGCGCCCGCTCATCGGGGGCGCTGGGAGACCCAGTACTTC. It specifies CSAPAHRGRWETQYF.

This clonotype has a handful of counts. The rearrangement links TRBV18 to TRBJ2-6; 9 bases map to TRBD1. Germline-derived CDR1 and CDR2 are KGHSH and LQKENI. The CDR3 spans 17 residues. V shed 5 bases, J shed 1 base, and the junction held 6 bases outside the gene matches. The CDR3 protein is CASSDYGTGSGANVLTF. DNA for the CDR3: TGTGCCAGCTCAGACTACGGGACAGGGTCTGGGGCCAACGTCCTGACTTTC.

The chain combines TRBV6-1 with TRBJ2-7; perhaps TRBD2 as D (6 bases). Trimming stripped 1 base from V and 0 bases from J, with 13 bases between. The germline V gene encodes CDR1 MNHNS and CDR2 SASEGT. The CDR3 extends over 16 amino acids. The DNA of the CDR3 is TGTGCCAGCAGTGAAGAAGCGGGCAGGCCCTCCTACGAGCAGTACTTC. Residues: CASSEEAGRPSYEQYF.

This clonotype was recorded many times. The chain recombines TRBV7-9 with TRBJ2-5, with unresolved D. This CDR3 spans 14 amino acids. Germline V gives CDR1 SEHNR, CDR2 FQNEAQ (reference sequence). V was cut by 1 base and J by 2 bases, with 8 bases left in between. The CDR3 region has the DNA TGTGCCAGCAGCTTAGTGTCCTTTCAAGAGACCCAGTACTTC. Translation gives CASSLVSFQETQYF.

This clonotype was counted ten times or more. V usage is TRBV13 and J usage is TRBJ2-7; 7 bases map to TRBD1. V lost 5 bases and J lost 3; bases outside the gene matches: 7. The CDR3 loop spans 14 amino acids. CDR1 and CDR2 (germline): PRHDT, FYEKMQ (reference sequence). The CDR3 spells CASSGDRAGYEQYF. CDR3 bases: TGTGCCAGCAGCGGAGACAGGGCTGGCTACGAGCAGTACTTC.

The chain is built from TRBV10-3 and TRBJ2-7; D might be TRBD1 or TRBD2, each matching 6 bases. In germline, CDR1 is ENHRY, CDR2 SYGVKD. The CDR3 is 15 residues long. Trimming took off 7 bases at V and 5 bases at J, with 21 bases between the two ends. CDR3 amino acids: CAINDKGGTNNEQYF. In DNA, the CDR3 is TGTGCCATCAATGATAAGGGGGGCACTAACAACGAGCAGTACTTC.

Ten or more counts support this clonotype. The V and J genes are TRBV6-2 or TRBV6-3 and TRBJ2-5, with 14 nucleotides matching TRBD2. The CDR3 loop spans 18 amino acids. Germline CDR1 is MNHEY and CDR2 is SVGEGT. The junction had 6 bases not matched to a gene; V was cut back by 0 bases and J by 3 bases. In nucleotides, the CDR3 is TGTGCCAGCAGTTACTCGATGGGACTAGCGGGAGCGGAAGAGACCCAGTACTTC. It translates to CASSYSMGLAGAEETQYF.

This clonotype occurred many times. The chain uses TRBV27 and TRBJ1-5; D remains ambiguous. V gave up 3 bases and J gave up 1 base, with 7 bases separating them. The CDR3 is 14 amino acids. The germline gives CDR1 MNHEY, CDR2 SMNVEV (reference sequence). CDR3 sequence: CASSFMGSNQPQHF. CDR3 DNA sequence: TGTGCCAGCAGTTTCATGGGGAGCAATCAGCCCCAGCATTTT.

This clonotype has at least ten counts. V gene TRBV12-3 or TRBV12-4 combines with J gene TRBJ1-1, with no clear D. V lost 5 bases and J lost 11, with 15 bases in between. The CDR3 sequence is 12 residues long. The CDR3 DNA sequence: TGTGCCAGCAGTCTTACGACTCCCCGGGCTTTCTTT. Protein sequence: CASSLTTPRAFF.

This clonotype was seen a handful of times. The J gene is TRBJ1-5, the V gene TRBV30; D is uncertain. Trimming stripped 2 bases from V and 6 bases from J, with 14 bases between. CDR1 GTSNPN and CDR2 SVGIG come from the germline V gene (reference sequence). The CDR3 is made up of 14 amino acids. The CDR3 is CAWSPTLTGQPQHF. The CDR3 DNA follows: TGTGCCTGGAGTCCCACCTTAACCGGTCAGCCCCAGCATTTT. The full variable domain, rest sourced from reference TRBV30 and TRBJ1-5, is SQTIHQWPATLVQPVGSPLSLECTVEGTSNPNLYWYRQAAGRGLQLLFYSVGIGQISSEVPQNLSASRPQDRQFILSSKKLLLSDSGFYLCAWSPTLTGQPQHFGDGTRLSIL.

In its sample, this clonotype was seen many times. The chain uses TRBV19 and TRBJ1-1, with D possibly being TRBD1 (5 bases). Looked up from germline, CDR1 is LNHDA and CDR2 is SQIVND (reference sequence). The ends were cut back, 5 bases at V and 3 bases at J, with 19 bases in the middle. This CDR3 contains 16 residues. The CDR3 DNA is TGTGCCAGTAGTTTTCGGGGCCACCCTGGGGACACTGAAGCTTTCTTT. Amino acid sequence: CASSFRGHPGDTEAFF.

This clonotype occurred many times. The chain combines TRBV9 with TRBJ2-7; either TRBD1 or TRBD2 may fit D (5 bases each). There are 13 residues in the CDR3. From germline, CDR1 is SGDLS and CDR2 YYNGEE. V lost 0 bases and J lost 6, with 10 bases in between. The CDR3 here is CASSVGWGSEQYF. The CDR3 nucleotides read TGTGCCAGCAGCGTAGGGTGGGGGTCCGAGCAGTACTTC.

Ten or more counts support this clonotype. The rearrangement uses TRBV19 and TRBJ2-5; D not certain. The germline CDR1 and CDR2 sequences are LNHDA and SQIVND (reference sequence). V gave up 4 bases and J gave up 10 bases, with 28 bases separating them. The CDR3 spans 17 residues. CDR3 amino acids: CASSTYSTWLSDPIQYF. DNA for the CDR3: TGTGCCAGTAGTACCTACAGTACATGGCTTTCGGACCCAATCCAGTACTTC.

This clonotype was counted at least ten times. The J gene is TRBJ1-1, the V gene TRBV7-4; D gene uncertain. The CDR3 runs 13 residues. From germline, CDR1 is SGHVT and CDR2 SQSDAQ. V was clipped by 5 bases and J by 9 bases, with 16 bases between them. CDR3 sequence reads: CASSPPVGYKAFF. The DNA of the CDR3 is TGTGCCAGCAGCCCGCCAGTCGGGTACAAAGCTTTCTTT.

The chain has TRBV3-1 and TRBJ1-1; tentative D call: TRBD1 (6 bases). The CDR3 spans 15 residues. Trimming took off 4 bases at V and 2 bases at J, with 14 bases between the two ends. CDR1 and CDR2 from the germline V gene are LGHDT and YNNKEL (reference sequence). The CDR3 protein is CASSPLGGLNTEAFF. CDR3 nucleotide sequence: TGTGCCAGCAGCCCCCTGGGGGGCCTAAACACTGAAGCTTTCTTT.

The sample holds many counts of this clonotype. This chain links TRBV6-5 with TRBJ1-5; D not certain. The CDR3 length is 16 residues. Between the trimmed V and J ends, which lost 5 bases and 2 bases, there was a span of 16 bases. Germline V gene data show CDR1 as MNHEY and CDR2 as SVGAGI. This chain's CDR3 is CASSQTPSGGNQPQHF. The DNA of the CDR3 is TGTGCCAGCAGTCAGACCCCCTCAGGAGGCAATCAGCCCCAGCATTTT.